The 30 T cell receptor beta chains below come from one sample, sequenced in a study of T cell changes during pregnancy in multiple sclerosis. The data were produced by immunoSEQ multiplex PCR, yet TCRdb's version contains in-frame clones alone and is incomplete. This table holds some 75,000 clones, more than 90% found once. The sequences come from peripheral blood, collected in the second trimester of pregnancy. The receptors were gathered from a female donor with multiple sclerosis, enrolled in a pregnancy study.

J is TRBJ2-7 and V is TRBV5-1; D not resolved. Deletions cut 0 bases from V and 0 bases from J, with 10 bases between. The CDR3 has 15 residues. Germline V lookup: CDR1 SGHRS, CDR2 YFSETQ. CDR3 residues: CASSLEASPSYEQYF. As DNA, the CDR3 is TGCGCCAGCAGCTTGGAGGCTAGTCCCTCCTACGAGCAGTACTTC.

The V call is TRBV13, the J call TRBJ2-5; a possible D gene is TRBD1 (7 bases). V was cut by 0 bases and J by 0 bases, with 14 bases left in between. Germline V lookup: CDR1 PRHDT, CDR2 FYEKMQ (reference sequence). The CDR3 is 17 amino acids. The CDR3 reads CASSLGSGGGHQETQYF. The CDR3 region has the DNA TGTGCCAGCAGCTTAGGATCAGGAGGGGGCCACCAAGAGACCCAGTACTTC. The whole variable domain, filled in from reference TRBV13 and TRBJ2-5, reads AAGVIQSPRHLIKEKRETATLKCYPIPRHDTVYWYQQGPGQDPQFLISFYEKMQSDKGSIPDRFSAQQFSDYHSELNMSSLELGDSALYFCASSLGSGGGHQETQYFGPGTRLLVL.

CDR3 amino acids: CASSVRDREAQPQHF. The CDR3 DNA follows: TGTGCCAGTAGTGTCCGGGACAGGGAAGCCCAGCCCCAGCATTTT. The V call is TRBV19, the J call TRBJ1-5, with 9 bases fitting TRBD1. V gave up 5 bases and J gave up 7 bases; unmatched junction bases: 9. Germline CDR1 reads LNHDA; CDR2 reads SQIVND (reference sequence). The CDR3 spans 15 residues.

This chain joins TRBV6-5 and TRBJ2-1; 11 nucleotides line up with TRBD1. The CDR3 length is 15 residues. CDR1 is MNHEY, CDR2 SVGAGI, per germline. The ends lost 2 bases at V and 8 bases at J; junction bases unmatched: 5. CDR3: CASSYHWTGGDEQFF. In DNA, the CDR3 is TGTGCCAGCAGTTACCATTGGACAGGGGGCGATGAGCAGTTCTTC.

V and J are TRBV10-1 and TRBJ1-5, with 8 bases that match TRBD1. The CDR3 runs to 16 residues. V shed 3 bases, J shed 7 bases, and the junction held 11 bases outside the gene matches. In germline, CDR1 is WNHNN, CDR2 SYGVQD (reference sequence). CDR3 amino acids: CASSESQGALWQPQHF. CDR3 DNA: TGCGCCAGCAGTGAATCCCAGGGGGCCCTCTGGCAGCCCCAGCATTTT.

The chain carries TRBV5-4 and TRBJ2-3, with TRBD2 matching 7 bases. The V and J ends lost 5 bases and 5 bases, in that order; junction bases with no gene match: 14. Per the germline V gene, CDR1 is SGHNT and CDR2 is YYREEE (reference sequence). The CDR3 length is 16 residues. In DNA form, the CDR3 reads TGTGCCAGCAGTTCACCCCTTGTGGGAGGGGTAGATACGCAGTATTTT. Translating it yields CASSSPLVGGVDTQYF.

V gene TRBV27 combines with J gene TRBJ2-7; possible D gene TRBD1, 6 bases. Between the trimmed V and J ends, which lost 4 bases and 2 bases, there was a span of 12 bases. The CDR3 totals 14 residues. Germline V gene data show CDR1 as MNHEY and CDR2 as SMNVEV (reference sequence). The CDR3 protein is CASSSDSIPYEQYF. The CDR3 bases are TGTGCCAGCAGTTCGGACAGTATCCCCTACGAGCAGTACTTC.

The rearrangement links TRBV30 to TRBJ2-5; 7 nucleotides agree with TRBD2. This CDR3 contains 15 residues. J was trimmed by 1 base and V by 1 base; bases with no gene match: 6. Germline values: CDR1 GTSNPN, CDR2 SVGIG (reference sequence). As DNA, the CDR3 is TGTGCCTGGAGTGCAGCGGGGCTACTCCAAGAGACCCAGTACTTC. Amino acid sequence: CAWSAAGLLQETQYF.

V is TRBV7-8 and J is TRBJ1-3, with 8 nucleotides matching TRBD1. CDR1 SGHVS and CDR2 FQNEAQ come from the germline V gene. The CDR3 loop spans 17 amino acids. V gave up 5 bases and J gave up 1 base; unmatched junction bases: 10. CDR3 coding DNA: TGTGCCAGCAGCCTTCAAGACAGGGGACGATCTGGAAACACCATATATTTT. Translation gives CASSLQDRGRSGNTIYF. Using reference TRBV7-8 and TRBJ1-3 for the parts outside the CDR3, the full variable domain is GAGVSQSPRYKVAKRGQDVALRCDPISGHVSLFWYQQALGQGPEFLTYFQNEAQLDKSGLPSDRFFAERPEGSVSTLKIQRTQQEDSAVYLCASSLQDRGRSGNTIYFGEGSWLTVV.

This sequence joins TRBV27 and TRBJ1-1; 7 bases match TRBD1. The trim removed 7 bases at V and 5 bases at J, leaving 13 bases unmatched. The CDR3 runs to 15 residues. CDR1 is MNHEY, CDR2 SMNVEV, per germline (reference sequence). This CDR3 is CASISGPTGWTEAFF. The CDR3 nucleotides are TGTGCCAGCATTTCGGGCCCGACAGGGTGGACTGAAGCTTTCTTT.

This rearrangement joins TRBV7-6 to TRBJ1-2; 9 nucleotides agree with TRBD1. There are 13 residues in the CDR3. The V gene's germline CDR1 is SGHVS and CDR2 FNYEAQ. The ends lost 3 bases at V and 4 bases at J; junction bases unmatched: 0. CDR3 sequence (DNA): TGTGCCAGCAGCTTGGGACAGGGCTATGGCTACACCTTC. Residues: CASSLGQGYGYTF.

This clone was observed a single time. The chain couples TRBV21-1 to TRBJ1-3; the table's TRBD1 call for D was not verified on the DNA. TRBV21-1 is designated a pseudogene. This CDR3 is built from 14 residues. DNA for the CDR3: TGTGCCAGCAGCAATCATCAGGTGGGAAACACCATATATTTT. This translates into CASSNHQVGNTIYF.

This clone came up once. The rearrangement joins TRBV7-9 to TRBJ1-1, with D hard to call. The germline V and J ends were trimmed by 1 base and 6 bases, with 9 bases remaining between them. The V gene's germline CDR1 is SEHNR and CDR2 FQNEAQ (reference sequence). This CDR3 is built from 13 residues. The CDR3 loop is CASSLVGGPEAFF. The DNA for the CDR3 is TGTGCCAGCAGCTTAGTTGGTGGGCCTGAAGCTTTCTTT.

This sequence joins TRBV5-1 and TRBJ1-3; 9 bases fit TRBD1. V trimming: 7 bases; J trimming: 4 bases; junction bases outside the gene matches: 6. Germline assignment: CDR1 SGHRS and CDR2 YFSETQ. The CDR3 runs 14 residues. The CDR3 sequence: CASSLGQGGNTIYF. CDR3 coding DNA: TGCGCCAGCTCACTTGGACAGGGGGGAAACACCATATATTTT.

The chain carries TRBV5-5 and TRBJ2-7; D remains unclear. CDR1 SGHKS and CDR2 YYEKEE come from the germline V gene (reference sequence). This CDR3 contains 12 residues. Between the trimmed V and J ends, which lost 0 bases and 6 bases, there was a span of 7 bases. CDR3 DNA: TGTGCCAGCAGCTTGGGAGGAGTCGAGCAGTACTTC. Its translation is CASSLGGVEQYF.

The chain carries TRBV27 and TRBJ2-7; D is possibly TRBD2 (6 bases). Deletions cut 5 bases from V and 1 base from J, with 12 bases between. There are 14 residues in the CDR3. Germline-derived CDR1 and CDR2 are MNHEY and SMNVEV (reference sequence). CDR3 protein: CASSASVESYEQYF. DNA of the CDR3: TGTGCCAGCAGTGCTAGCGTAGAATCCTACGAGCAGTACTTC.

This chain connects TRBV5-1 to TRBJ2-5; 7 bases are a match to TRBD1. Unmatched junction bases numbered 19, after V lost 4 bases and J lost 1 base. CDR3 length: 19 residues. The germline V gene has CDR1 SGHRS and CDR2 YFSETQ. The CDR3 loop is CASSLVTLRLSGGQETQYF. The CDR3 DNA is TGCGCCAGCAGCCTTGTTACCTTGAGACTATCAGGGGGCCAAGAGACCCAGTACTTC.

The chain combines TRBV5-1 with TRBJ2-3, with 8 bases matching TRBD2. CDR1 and CDR2 from the germline V gene are SGHRS and YFSETQ. The V segment lost 0 bases and the J segment 3 bases; nucleotides outside the gene matches: 6. The CDR3 is 16 residues long. The CDR3 loop is CASSLDLAGGTDTQYF. In nucleotides, the CDR3 is TGCGCCAGCAGCTTGGATTTGGCGGGAGGAACAGATACGCAGTATTTT.

This clone was observed a single time. The chain carries TRBV9 and TRBJ2-1, with a weak D call TRBD2 (5 bases). The germline V and J ends were trimmed by 0 bases and 1 base, with 8 bases remaining between them. CDR1 SGDLS and CDR2 YYNGEE come from the germline V gene. The CDR3 runs 15 residues. The CDR3 sequence is CASSVEGVSYNEQFF. Written as DNA, the CDR3 is TGTGCCAGCAGCGTAGAGGGAGTGTCCTACAATGAGCAGTTCTTC.

The V gene is TRBV30, the J gene TRBJ2-1; weak D call: TRBD2 (6 bases). The CDR3 consists of 14 residues. CDR1 is GTSNPN and CDR2 is SVGIG in the germline V gene (reference sequence). The V end was cut by 5 bases, the J end by 4 bases, with 15 bases between. CDR3 bases: TGTGCCTGGTTCCTACCGGGGAGGTACAATGAGCAGTTCTTC. Its protein product is CAWFLPGRYNEQFF.

The chain recombines TRBV2 with TRBJ2-1; weak D call: TRBD2 (6 bases). CDR1 is SNHLY and CDR2 is FYNNEI in the germline V gene. The CDR3 has 16 amino acids. Trimming took 5 bases from V and 3 from J, leaving 17 bases between them. CDR3 in DNA: TGTGCCAGCAGTAGCGCGGGACTGGGGAACTACAATGAGCAGTTCTTC. Amino acids: CASSSAGLGNYNEQFF.

The rearrangement links TRBV18 to TRBJ1-5; TRBD1 is a possible D gene (5 bases). Germline-derived CDR1 and CDR2 are KGHSH and LQKENI. The CDR3 is 13 amino acids. V lost 3 bases to trimming and J lost 5 bases, with 8 bases between them. The CDR3 is CASSPGRDQPQHF. Written as DNA, the CDR3 is TGTGCCAGCTCACCGGGCAGGGATCAGCCCCAGCATTTT.

The rearrangement links TRBV7-2 to TRBJ2-2; 12 bases map to TRBD2. V gave up 4 bases and J gave up 4 bases; unmatched junction bases: 10. This CDR3 is built from 18 residues. Germline CDR1 and CDR2: SGHTA and FQGNSA. The CDR3 DNA is TGTGCCAGCAGCTCCCCTCCGACTAGCGGGAGTACCACCGGGGAGCTGTTTTTT. Protein product: CASSSPPTSGSTTGELFF. Based on the CDR3 plus reference TRBV7-2 and TRBJ2-2, the full variable domain is GAGVSQSPSNKVTEKGKDVELRCDPISGHTALYWYRQSLGQGLEFLIYFQGNSAPDKSGLPSDRFSAERTGGSVSTLTIQRTQQEDSAVYLCASSSPPTSGSTTGELFFGEGSRLTVL.

J is TRBJ1-1 and V is TRBV28; D is unresolved. Germline V gene sequence: CDR1 MDHEN, CDR2 SYDVKM. The CDR3 covers 11 residues. Trimming cost V 3 bases and J 11 bases, with 10 bases left between them. The CDR3 region has the DNA TGTGCCAGCAGTTTGGGAGGGCGCGCTTTCTTT. Translated: CASSLGGRAFF.

The V call is TRBV5-4, the J call TRBJ1-1; D possibly corresponds to TRBD1 (5 bases). The V end was cut by 2 bases, the J end by 10 bases, with 12 bases between. The V gene's germline CDR1 is SGHNT and CDR2 YYREEE (reference sequence). The CDR3 loop spans 12 amino acids. CDR3 nucleotide sequence: TGTGCCAGCAGCTTAGGGACTCCAGGAGCTTTCTTT. Protein sequence: CASSLGTPGAFF.

The chain is built from TRBV6-5 and TRBJ1-1; D possibly corresponds to TRBD1 (6 bases). Per the germline V gene, CDR1 is MNHEY and CDR2 is SVGAGI. Between the trimmed V and J ends, which lost 5 bases and 5 bases, there was a span of 15 bases. The CDR3 runs to 14 residues. The CDR3 DNA is TGTGCCAGCAGTAAGAGGGAAGGGGGAACTGAAGCTTTCTTT. Amino acids: CASSKREGGTEAFF.

The chain carries TRBV27 and TRBJ2-3; 10 bases align to TRBD2. The CDR3 totals 15 residues. The junction had 9 bases not matched to a gene; V was cut back by 8 bases and J by 4 bases. CDR1 and CDR2 (germline): MNHEY, SMNVEV (reference sequence). This CDR3 is CASHHLAGGPDTQYF. DNA of the CDR3: TGTGCCAGCCACCACTTAGCGGGAGGTCCAGATACGCAGTATTTT.

This chain uses TRBV25-1 with TRBJ2-1; possibly TRBD1 for D (5 bases). CDR1 is MGHDK and CDR2 is SYGVNS in the germline V gene. Trimming took 5 bases from V and 5 from J, leaving 13 bases between them. The CDR3 length is 14 residues. The CDR3: CASSRQTSHNEQFF. CDR3 coding DNA: TGTGCCAGCAGTAGACAGACGAGTCACAATGAGCAGTTCTTC.

The gene calls are TRBV2 and TRBJ2-7; 9 bases are a match to TRBD2. This CDR3 contains 14 residues. V lost 4 bases, J lost 2 bases, and 3 bases stayed unmatched. Per germline, CDR1 SNHLY and CDR2 FYNNEI. CDR3 DNA: TGTGCCAGCAGTGCCAGCGGGAGGACCTACGAGCAGTACTTC. This encodes CASSASGRTYEQYF.

The chain links TRBV19 to TRBJ1-2; 7 bases line up with TRBD1. J was trimmed by 5 bases and V by 6 bases; bases with no gene match: 6. The CDR3 loop spans 13 amino acids. Looked up from germline, CDR1 is LNHDA and CDR2 is SQIVND (reference sequence). This CDR3 reads CASRTGKSYGYTF. DNA of the CDR3: TGTGCCAGTAGGACAGGGAAAAGTTATGGCTACACCTTC.